This T cell receptor (beta chain) was retrieved from a study of tumor and adjacent non-tumor tissue in lung cancer. This sample's RNA came from whole unsorted tissue. More than 3 cm separated this lung sample from the edge of the tumor. This clonotype was seen more than once but under ten times. A modified ARM-PCR protocol with three rounds of nested PCR amplified TCRbeta. MiXCR, run by TCRdb on the multiplex PCR reads, gives a single entry per CDR3 protein. Seen here are some 97,000 distinct CDR3 sequences, approximately 65% observed once, and the top ten hold roughly 20%. V lost 2 bases to trimming and J lost 4 bases, with 10 bases between them. The CDR3 is 14 residues long. In germline, CDR1 is SGHNT, CDR2 YENEEA.

The sequence came from a man aged 25 to 40 with non-small cell lung cancer. V gene TRBV11-3 combines with J gene TRBJ2-3; D gene uncertain. Sequencing used distant non-tumor lung tissue. The DNA of the CDR3 is TGTGCCAGCAGCTTAAATAGGGTGGCAGATACGCAGTATTTT. Encoded protein: CASSLNRVADTQYF.